This T cell receptor (beta chain) emerged from a study of T cell responses to AZD1222 COVID-19 vaccine. General study points: Targeting of unmutated variant regions was reportedly seen in nearly half of spike-specific TCRs. A mostly white British donor set with more females was recruited, and clonal diversity was possibly underestimated.

In regard to this clone: What it binds is not known.

Produced via immunoSEQ multiplex PCR; TCRdb's table is partial and in-frame only. The table shows nearly 95,000 clones, with 90% occurring only once. The clonotype comes from an adult in good health. Material: peripheral blood, obtained on day 0 of AZD1222 vaccination.

The CDR3 DNA reads TGTGCCAGCAGCACCCGGACAGACACTGAAGCTTTCTTT. This translates into CASSTRTDTEAFF. The chain carries TRBV7-3 and TRBJ1-1; possible D gene TRBD1, 6 bases. The CDR3 is 13 amino acids. Trimming took off 5 bases at V and 3 bases at J, with 10 bases between the two ends. Germline CDR1 is SGHTA and CDR2 is FQGTGA.